This T cell receptor (beta chain) came from a study of OX40 agonist ivuxolimab in advanced cancers. Study background: Three patients showed partial responses: one hepatocellular carcinoma and two cutaneous melanoma cases. Study results and limitations: Expanded clones were, on average, more numerous in CD8+ T cells than in CD4+.

This clone appeared a single time. The antigen is not known. Assay: immunoSEQ multiplex PCR; the TCRdb copy retains only in-frame clones and omits some. This table holds 71,000 or so clones, 80% found once. V gave up 5 bases and J gave up 4 bases; unmatched junction bases: 9. The CDR3 consists of 15 residues. CDR1 and CDR2 from the germline V gene are SGHRS and YFSETQ. Samples were taken at baseline and on day 1 of cycles 4 and 7. The material was CD4+ or CD8+ T cells sorted from blood, obtained in a trial of the OX40 agonist ivuxolimab. This clonotype originated in an adult with an advanced solid tumor such as melanoma, head and neck, liver or kidney cancer. V gene TRBV5-1 combines with J gene TRBJ2-3; the match to TRBD1 covers 8 bases. CDR3 sequence: CASRTSGGRADTQYF. The CDR3 DNA reads as TGCGCCAGCAGAACGTCAGGGGGCAGGGCAGATACGCAGTATTTT.